The 28 T cell receptor beta chains in this list originate from one sample, sequenced in a study of blood T cell repertoires in COVID-19. Profiling relied on immunoSEQ multiplex PCR, and the TCRdb table lists in-frame clones only, not all of them. The table has fewer than 350,000 clones, around 85% seen once. Sequences were obtained from PBMCs or T cells enriched from blood (not recorded which). These receptors all come from a woman aged 45-60 years who had recovered from COVID-19.

This clone was picked up one time. The chain uses TRBV30 and TRBJ2-7, with D possibly matching TRBD1 (6 bases). V shed 2 bases and J shed 4 bases, with 9 bases lying between them. This CDR3 contains 12 residues. Per germline, CDR1 GTSNPN and CDR2 SVGIG (reference sequence). This CDR3 is CAWSRDNYEQYF. DNA for the CDR3: TGTGCCTGGAGTCGGGACAATTACGAGCAGTACTTC.

The chain is built from TRBV5-1 and TRBJ1-6, with D possibly TRBD1 on 6 matching bases. There are 14 residues in the CDR3. V was pared by 5 bases and J by 4 bases, with 10 bases between. CDR1 SGHRS and CDR2 YFSETQ come from the germline V gene. The CDR3 sequence: CASSFGQYNSPLHF. The CDR3 coding sequence is TGCGCCAGCAGTTTTGGACAGTATAATTCACCCCTCCACTTT.

The chain recombines TRBV6-5 with TRBJ1-5; tentatively, D is TRBD1 (6 bases). From germline, CDR1 is MNHEY and CDR2 SVGAGI. Trimming took 7 bases from V and 3 from J, leaving 13 bases between them. CDR3 length: 14 amino acids. The CDR3 here is CASKEGGDNQPQHF. The CDR3 DNA follows: TGTGCCAGCAAGGAAGGGGGGGACAATCAGCCCCAGCATTTT.

This chain connects TRBV5-1 to TRBJ1-2, with D unresolved. Trimming removed 1 base at V and 0 bases at J, with 10 bases between. Germline V gives CDR1 SGHRS, CDR2 YFSETQ. The CDR3 has 15 amino acids. DNA of the CDR3: TGCGCCAGCAGCTTGCAGACAACCGCTAACTATGGCTACACCTTC. This translates into CASSLQTTANYGYTF.

This chain uses TRBV9 with TRBJ2-6; TRBD2 is a possible D gene (6 bases). Germline-derived CDR1 and CDR2 are SGDLS and YYNGEE. V was pared by 6 bases and J by 1 base, with 14 bases between. This CDR3 comprises 16 residues. The CDR3 reads CASNMGGSSGANVLTF. CDR3 nucleotide sequence: TGTGCCAGCAATATGGGGGGTTCGTCTGGGGCCAACGTCCTGACTTTC.

The genes are TRBV4-1 and TRBJ1-2; D possibly corresponds to TRBD1 (6 bases). V lost 1 base and J 3 bases, leaving 12 bases between the germline ends. The CDR3 loop spans 15 amino acids. Germline CDR1 reads MGHRA; CDR2 reads YSYEKL. CDR3 residues: CASSQGPGADYGYTF. The CDR3 nucleotides are TGCGCCAGCAGCCAAGGGCCAGGGGCGGACTATGGCTACACCTTC.

The rearrangement joins TRBV30 to TRBJ1-2, with D unclear. The V and J ends lost 2 bases and 5 bases respectively, with 12 bases between them. Per the germline V gene, CDR1 is GTSNPN and CDR2 is SVGIG (reference sequence). The CDR3 runs to 13 residues. The DNA of the CDR3 is TGTGCCTGGAGTCTAATGGGGAGTTATGGCTACACCTTC. Translated: CAWSLMGSYGYTF.

The chain links TRBV7-3 to TRBJ2-5; TRBD1 might be the D (5 bases). Germline V gene lookup returns CDR1 SGHTA and CDR2 FQGTGA. Trimming cost V 5 bases and J 4 bases, with 11 bases left between them. This CDR3 contains 13 residues. The CDR3 spells CASSQGLAETQYF. The CDR3, as DNA: TGTGCCAGCAGCCAGGGCTTGGCAGAGACCCAGTACTTC. Looking up the rest from reference TRBV7-3 and TRBJ2-5 gives the full variable domain: GAGVSQTPSNKVTEKGKYVELRCDPISGHTALYWYRQSLGQGPEFLIYFQGTGAADDSGLPNDRFFAVRPEGSVSTLKIQRTERGDSAVYLCASSQGLAETQYFGPGTRLLVL.

This clone appeared once. CDR3 sequence: CASSVRPLAGGNTGELFF. In DNA form, the CDR3 reads TGTGCCAGCAGTGTCCGTCCGCTAGCGGGGGGGAACACCGGGGAGCTGTTTTTT. The rearrangement links TRBV27 to TRBJ2-2, with 11 bases fitting TRBD2. Germline assignment: CDR1 MNHEY and CDR2 SMNVEV (reference sequence). This CDR3 is 18 amino acids long. V trimming: 5 bases; J trimming: 1 base; junction bases outside the gene matches: 9.

The chain combines TRBV28 with TRBJ2-7; TRBD1 matches 9 bases. CDR3 length: 15 residues. Trimming removed 6 bases from V and 3 bases from J; junction bases left unmatched: 9. CDR1 MDHEN and CDR2 SYDVKM come from the germline V gene. The CDR3 reads CASRSGTGLNYEQYF. The CDR3 DNA is TGTGCCAGCAGGTCCGGGACAGGGTTGAACTACGAGCAGTACTTC.

The chain combines TRBV10-2 with TRBJ2-3; TRBD2 matches 14 bases. Germline-derived CDR1 and CDR2 are WSHSY and SAAADI. V lost 4 bases to trimming and J lost 2 bases; unmatched junction nucleotides: 2. The CDR3 is 16 residues long. CDR3 sequence (DNA): TGCGCCAGCAGTGGACTAGCGGGAGGGCCCACAGATACGCAGTATTTT. It is translated as CASSGLAGGPTDTQYF.

A note on this clone: The DNA is omitted, as the CDR3 cannot be located on it reliably, and the CDR3 follows TCRdb's listing. V usage is TRBV28 and J usage is TRBJ1-4; the table's D call of TRBD1 was not tested on the DNA. The CDR3 length is 14 residues, termini included. Germline V gene data show CDR1 as MDHEN and CDR2 as SYDVKM. The CDR3 sequence: CASSILAPNEKLFF.

This chain joins TRBV6-5 and TRBJ2-7; D is perhaps TRBD1 (6 bases). The CDR3 runs to 15 residues. V shed 5 bases and J shed 5 bases, with 19 bases lying between them. Germline CDR1 reads MNHEY; CDR2 reads SVGAGI. In DNA, the CDR3 is TGTGCCAGCAGTCGAATCACCAGGGGCGGAAACGAGCAGTACTTC. This encodes CASSRITRGGNEQYF.

This clone was counted between two and nine times. The chain carries TRBV5-1 and TRBJ2-7, with 7 bases fitting TRBD1. The CDR3 covers 13 residues. Germline CDR1 is SGHRS and CDR2 is YFSETQ. J gave up 2 bases and V 4 bases, and 3 bases lay outside the gene matches. CDR3 nucleotide sequence: TGCGCCAGCAGCCCCGGGACAGCCTACGAGCAGTACTTC. Translation gives CASSPGTAYEQYF.

The chain links TRBV27 to TRBJ2-7, with 8 bases fitting TRBD1. Germline V gene sequence: CDR1 MNHEY, CDR2 SMNVEV (reference sequence). The CDR3 covers 15 residues. With V trimmed by 6 bases and J by 7 bases, 14 bases remained unmatched. Here the CDR3 reads CASSLHRDRPREQYF. The CDR3 nucleotides read TGTGCCAGCAGCTTACACCGGGACAGGCCCAGGGAGCAGTACTTC.

This clone is medium-sized (0.01 to 0.1%). CDR3 nucleotides: TGTGCCAGCAGCCAAGGAGCAGGAGGGGAGCTGTTTTTT. This translates into CASSQGAGGELFF. V and J are TRBV4-2 and TRBJ2-2, with D hard to call. CDR1 is LGHNA, CDR2 YNFKEQ, per germline. V was trimmed by 1 base and J by 8 bases, leaving 8 bases between them. The CDR3 length is 13 residues.

CDR3 nucleotide sequence: TGCAGCGTTGAGCGTCGGCAGGGGTTAGGCAATGAGCAGTTCTTC. It yields the protein CSVERRQGLGNEQFF. The rearrangement joins TRBV29-1 to TRBJ2-1; D possibly corresponds to TRBD1 (6 bases). The germline V and J ends were trimmed by 3 bases and 6 bases, with 18 bases remaining between them. There are 15 residues in the CDR3. In germline, CDR1 is SQVTM, CDR2 ANQGSEA.

The rearrangement links TRBV7-2 to TRBJ2-1; D is possibly TRBD2 (6 bases). Germline V CDR1 and CDR2: SGHTA, FQGNSA. This CDR3 is built from 16 residues. Trimming took 0 bases from V and 7 from J, leaving 16 bases between them. CDR3 in DNA: TGTGCCAGCAGCTTAGCTCCGTGGCGGGAACGGAATGAGCAGTTCTTC. Translated, it gives CASSLAPWRERNEQFF. The full variable domain, with the rest looked up from reference TRBV7-2 and TRBJ2-1, is GAGVSQSPSNKVTEKGKDVELRCDPISGHTALYWYRQSLGQGLEFLIYFQGNSAPDKSGLPSDRFSAERTGGSVSTLTIQRTQQEDSAVYLCASSLAPWRERNEQFFGPGTRLTVL.

This chain links TRBV3-1 (or the pseudogene TRBV3-2) with TRBJ2-7, with D unclear. The V and J ends lost 0 bases and 1 base respectively, with 7 bases between them. This CDR3 spans 14 amino acids. Germline V gives CDR1 LGHDT, CDR2 YNNKEL (reference sequence). In DNA, the CDR3 is TGTGCCAGCAGCCAAGATTGGCAGTCCTACGAGCAGTACTTC. Protein sequence: CASSQDWQSYEQYF.

The chain uses TRBV18 and TRBJ1-6; D is undetermined. This CDR3 is 15 amino acids long. V shed 3 bases and J shed 3 bases, with 9 bases lying between them. Germline V CDR1 and CDR2: KGHSH, LQKENI. CDR3: CASSPFGDYNSPLHF. The CDR3 DNA reads TGTGCCAGCTCACCTTTTGGAGACTATAATTCACCCCTCCACTTT.

J is TRBJ2-3 and V is TRBV19; weak D call: TRBD1 (5 bases). Germline lookup yields CDR1 LNHDA and CDR2 SQIVND (reference sequence). The CDR3 covers 15 residues. V lost 7 bases to trimming and J lost 1 base, with 15 bases between them. CDR3 coding DNA: TGTGCCAGTACCCTCGGCGACAGTCGCACAGATACGCAGTATTTT. Translation gives CASTLGDSRTDTQYF.

The V and J genes are TRBV27 and TRBJ1-1; 9 bases map to TRBD1. The germline V gene has CDR1 MNHEY and CDR2 SMNVEV (reference sequence). This CDR3 spans 14 amino acids. V shed 2 bases and J 3 bases; nucleotides not matched to a gene: 1. Here the CDR3 DNA reads TGTGCCAGCAGTTTAGGACAGGGGTACACTGAAGCTTTCTTT. Translated, it gives CASSLGQGYTEAFF.

J is TRBJ1-5 and V is TRBV4-2; a weak D match, TRBD1 (5 bases). The CDR3 length is 13 residues. Trimming shortened V by 3 bases and J by 7 bases, and 10 bases separated the two germline ends. From germline, CDR1 is LGHNA and CDR2 YNFKEQ. The CDR3 loop is CASSHPEGQPQHF. The CDR3 coding sequence is TGTGCCAGCAGCCACCCGGAGGGGCAGCCCCAGCATTTT.

The rearrangement links TRBV7-9 to TRBJ2-1, with a tentative D call TRBD2 (6 bases). The germline V and J ends were trimmed by 2 bases and 10 bases, with 12 bases remaining between them. This CDR3 has 13 residues. In germline, CDR1 is SEHNR, CDR2 FQNEAQ (reference sequence). The CDR3 DNA is TGTGCCAGCAGCTTACTAGCGCTGTCGGAGCAGTTCTTC. Its translation: CASSLLALSEQFF. The variable domain in full, with the rest retrieved from reference TRBV7-9 and TRBJ2-1, is DTGVSQNPRHKITKRGQNVTFRCDPISEHNRLYWYRQTLGQGPEFLTYFQNEAQLEKSRLLSDRFSAERPKGSFSTLEIQRTEQGDSAMYLCASSLLALSEQFFGPGTRLTVL.

The chain has TRBV6-5 and TRBJ2-3; possible D gene TRBD1, 5 bases. The V and J ends lost 2 bases and 3 bases respectively, with 12 bases between them. Germline V lookup: CDR1 MNHEY, CDR2 SVGAGI. The CDR3 loop spans 15 amino acids. The chain's CDR3 is CASSYRAGLTDTQYF. The DNA for the CDR3 is TGTGCCAGCAGTTACAGGGCAGGGCTAACAGATACGCAGTATTTT.

The rearrangement links TRBV3-1 (or the pseudogene TRBV3-2) to TRBJ2-6; maybe TRBD1 (6 bases). The V gene lost 0 bases and the J gene lost 0 bases, with 9 bases spanning the gap. The CDR3 is 17 residues long. From germline, CDR1 is LGHDT and CDR2 YNNKEL (reference sequence). CDR3 region: CASSQDGTNSGANVLTF. DNA for the CDR3: TGTGCCAGCAGCCAAGATGGGACAAACTCTGGGGCCAACGTCCTGACTTTC.

V usage is TRBV14 and J usage is TRBJ1-4, with TRBD1 identical over 7 bases. After removal of 4 bases from V and 5 bases from J, the junction contained 7 bases not matched to a gene. CDR3 length: 15 amino acids. Germline values: CDR1 SGHDN, CDR2 FVKESK. The CDR3: CASSRQRGPNEKLFF. The DNA of the CDR3 is TGTGCCAGCAGCCGACAAAGGGGGCCAAATGAAAAACTGTTTTTT. Full variable domain (rest looked up from reference TRBV14 and TRBJ1-4): EAGVTQFPSHSVIEKGQTVTLRCDPISGHDNLYWYRRVMGKEIKFLLHFVKESKQDESGMPNNRFLAERTGGTYSTLKVQPAELEDSGVYFCASSRQRGPNEKLFFGSGTQLSVL.

This chain joins TRBV19 and TRBJ1-2, with TRBD1 matching over 10 bases. The CDR3 has 15 residues. Germline V CDR1 and CDR2: LNHDA, SQIVND (reference sequence). The V gene end was trimmed by 5 bases and the J gene end by 3 bases; junction bases not matched to a gene: 6. The DNA of the CDR3 is TGTGCCAGTAGTGGGGCGACAGGGGGCGACTATGGCTACACCTTC. Amino acid sequence: CASSGATGGDYGYTF.